What follows are 10 T cell receptor beta chains derived from one specimen sequenced in a study of T cells expressing NK-cell markers. Using the 5' RACE reads, TCRdb records one entry per CDR3 protein without DNA. The sample's table shows 350,000 to 450,000 distinct CDR3 sequences. The material sequenced was blood T cells: a sorted CD56 or NKG2C T cell subset, CD4+ or CD8+ T cells, or bulk PBMC T cells (not recorded which). Receptors were obtained from a man aged 18 to 69 in good health.

This chain connects TRBV20-1 to TRBJ2-7. Germline CDR1 is DFQATT and CDR2 is SNEGSKA (reference sequence). This CDR3 has 13 residues. The CDR3 protein is CSASVGRSYEQYF.

The V gene is TRBV20-1, the J gene TRBJ2-7; the D call of TRBD1 rests on TCRdb alone, since no DNA is present to check it. Germline V gene data show CDR1 as DFQATT and CDR2 as SNEGSKA (reference sequence). The CDR3 contains 14 residues. CDR3 protein: CSASSRFGPYEQYF.

V and J are TRBV5-4 and TRBJ2-3; TCRdb selects TRBD1, and the lack of DNA leaves this call unchecked. The CDR3 is made up of 14 amino acids. Germline V gene sequence: CDR1 SGHNT, CDR2 YYREEE (reference sequence). CDR3 sequence reads: CASSLFSREDTQYF. Using reference TRBV5-4 and TRBJ2-3 for the parts outside the CDR3, the full variable domain is ETGVTQSPTHLIKTRGQQVTLRCSSQSGHNTVSWYQQALGQGPQFIFQYYREEENGRGNFPPRFSGLQFPNYSSELNVNALELDDSALYLCASSLFSREDTQYFGPGTRLTVL.

The gene calls are TRBV5-4 and TRBJ1-1; TCRdb names TRBD1, which stays unverified in the absence of DNA. The CDR3 is 15 residues long. Germline CDR1 is SGHNT and CDR2 is YYREEE (reference sequence). CDR3 sequence: CASSTIDRANTEAFF.

The chain has TRBV6-1 and TRBJ1-2; TCRdb selects TRBD1, and the lack of DNA leaves this call unchecked. The V gene's germline CDR1 is MNHNS and CDR2 SASEGT. CDR3 length: 15 amino acids. This CDR3 is CASGKPGQPNYGYTF.

The chain combines TRBV28 with TRBJ2-3. Germline lookup yields CDR1 MDHEN and CDR2 SYDVKM. The CDR3 has 14 residues. CDR3 protein: CASKMGASTDTQYF.

This chain joins TRBV12-3 or TRBV12-4 and TRBJ1-2. CDR3 length: 13 amino acids. CDR3 amino acids: CASSLPASYGYTF.

V gene TRBV11-2 combines with J gene TRBJ2-3; the D call of TRBD1 rests on TCRdb alone, since no DNA is present to check it. The germline gives CDR1 SGHAT, CDR2 FQNNGV. The CDR3 is 15 residues long. CDR3 sequence reads: CASSAPGQYTDTQYF.

V and J are TRBV29-1 and TRBJ2-2; TCRdb selects TRBD1, and the lack of DNA leaves this call unchecked. The CDR3 totals 14 residues. Per the germline V gene, CDR1 is SQVTM and CDR2 is ANQGSEA. CDR3 in amino acids: CSVETGGGTGELFF.

This sequence joins TRBV2 and TRBJ2-7; absent DNA, TCRdb's TRBD1 call cannot be checked. CDR1 is SNHLY, CDR2 FYNNEI, per germline. This CDR3 comprises 12 residues. The CDR3 here is CASRTTGYEQYF.